This T cell receptor (beta chain) was captured by sequencing in a study of blood T cell repertoires in COVID-19. About the research overall: The United States, Italy and Spain supplied acute and convalescent COVID-19 samples. The analysed material was cDNA or gDNA that came from T cells, B-cell-depleted T cells, or PBMCs.

V lost 5 bases and J lost 1; bases outside the gene matches: 9. CDR1 and CDR2 (germline): SGHTA, FQGNSA. This CDR3 comprises 16 residues. Source study methods: Reference gene primers were amplified, and this amplification served to estimate nucleated cell counts. Assay: immunoSEQ multiplex PCR; the TCRdb copy retains only in-frame clones and omits some. The V and J calls and clone size come from that table; D and trimming were worked out from the DNA. Of 150,000 to 190,000 clones listed, over 60% are singletons. The rearrangement uses TRBV7-2 and TRBJ2-5; 8 bases agree with TRBD2. This receptor was taken from a woman of 80 years or more with acute or convalescent COVID-19. Sequences were obtained from peripheral blood. Written as DNA, the CDR3 is TGTGCCAGCAGCCTGTTCGGGGGGGCCCTCCAAGAGACCCAGTACTTC. It is translated as CASSLFGGALQETQYF.